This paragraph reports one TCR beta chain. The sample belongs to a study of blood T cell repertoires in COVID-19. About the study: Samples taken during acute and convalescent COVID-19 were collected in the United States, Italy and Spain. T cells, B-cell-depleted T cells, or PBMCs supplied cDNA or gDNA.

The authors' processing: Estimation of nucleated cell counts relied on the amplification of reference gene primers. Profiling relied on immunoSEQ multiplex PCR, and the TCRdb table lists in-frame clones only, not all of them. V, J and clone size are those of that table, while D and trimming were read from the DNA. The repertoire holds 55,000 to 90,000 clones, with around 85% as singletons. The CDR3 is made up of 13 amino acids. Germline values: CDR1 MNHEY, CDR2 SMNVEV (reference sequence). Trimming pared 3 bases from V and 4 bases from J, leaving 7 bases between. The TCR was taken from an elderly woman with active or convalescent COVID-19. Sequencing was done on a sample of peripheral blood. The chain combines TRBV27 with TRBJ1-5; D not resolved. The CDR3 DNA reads TGTGCCAGCAGTTTTTCAGTTAATCAGCCCCAGCATTTT. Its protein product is CASSFSVNQPQHF.